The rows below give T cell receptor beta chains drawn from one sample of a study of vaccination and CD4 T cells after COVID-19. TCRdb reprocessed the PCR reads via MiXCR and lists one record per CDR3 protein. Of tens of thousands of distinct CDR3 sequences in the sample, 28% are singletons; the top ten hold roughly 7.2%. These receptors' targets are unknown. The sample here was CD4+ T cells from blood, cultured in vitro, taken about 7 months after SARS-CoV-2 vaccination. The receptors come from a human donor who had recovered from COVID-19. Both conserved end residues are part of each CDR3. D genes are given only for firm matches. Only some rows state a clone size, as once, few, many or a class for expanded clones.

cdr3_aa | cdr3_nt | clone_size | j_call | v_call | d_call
CATSRDLRTGGLEQYF | TGTGCCACCAGCAGAGATTTAAGAACAGGGGGCCTCGAGCAGTACTTC | few | TRBJ2-7 | TRBV15 | TRBD1
CASSYRSQPQHF | TGTGCCAGCAGTTACAGGTCTCAGCCCCAGCATTTT | many | TRBJ1-5 | TRBV6-5 | -
CRPGGQGYNEQFF | TGCAGACCCGGGGGACAGGGGTACAATGAGCAGTTCTTC | - | TRBJ2-1 | TRBV20-1 | TRBD1
CASSQFLGTDMFF | TGCGCCAGCAGCCAATTTTTAGGGACTGATATGTTCTTC | few | TRBJ2-1 | TRBV4-3 | -
CASSYQRRQSYGYTF | TGTGCCAGCAGCTACCAGAGGAGACAAAGCTATGGCTACACCTTC | - | TRBJ1-2 | TRBV7-2 | -
CASQTGSRNTGELFF | TGTGCCAGCCAGACGGGGAGCCGGAACACCGGGGAGCTGTTTTTT | - | TRBJ2-2 | TRBV7-9 | -
CSALRDPQYQPQHF | TGCAGTGCTCTTCGGGACCCACAGTATCAGCCCCAGCATTTT | few | TRBJ1-5 | TRBV20-1 | -
CASRPGQGATFLNTDTQYF | TGCGCCAGCAGACCAGGACAGGGGGCTACCTTCCTCAACACAGATACGCAGTATTTT | few | TRBJ2-3 | TRBV10-1 | TRBD1
CASSTSWGGNQPQHF | TGTGCCAGTAGTACCTCATGGGGCGGGAATCAGCCCCAGCATTTT | - | TRBJ1-5 | TRBV19 | -
CASSYRRTGSIPDTQYF | TGTGCCAGCAGTTACCGTCGCACAGGGTCGATTCCAGATACGCAGTATTTT | - | TRBJ2-3 | TRBV6-5 | -
CASSPRTAYYEQYF | TGTGCCAGCAGCCCGCGGACAGCCTACTACGAGCAGTACTTC | few | TRBJ2-7 | TRBV7-9 | -
CSAPGLSPPYNEQFF | TGCAGTGCTCCCGGACTATCTCCGCCCTACAATGAGCAGTTCTTC | medium-sized | TRBJ2-1 | TRBV20-1 | -
CASSPQAGTEGPDTQYF | TGTGCCAGCTCACCCCAGGCCGGGACAGAGGGTCCAGATACGCAGTATTTT | once | TRBJ2-3 | TRBV18 | TRBD1
CASSLVIEQFF | TGTGCCAGCAGCCTAGTAATTGAGCAGTTCTTC | - | TRBJ2-1 | TRBV28 | -
CASNHRAQGSNEQFF | TGTGCCAGCAACCACCGGGCCCAGGGGTCCAATGAGCAGTTCTTC | - | TRBJ2-1 | TRBV6-1 | -
CASSGRGETQYF | TGTGCCAGCAGTGGCAGGGGGGAGACCCAGTACTTC | - | TRBJ2-5 | TRBV2 | TRBD1
CASRRGLAGDETQYF | TGTGCCAGCAGGAGGGGACTAGCGGGAGATGAGACCCAGTACTTC | - | TRBJ2-5 | TRBV6-1 | TRBD2
CSARVGGSGQETQYF | TGCAGTGCTAGAGTTGGTGGAAGTGGGCAAGAGACCCAGTACTTC | few | TRBJ2-5 | TRBV20-1 | -
CATSRDRLTQYF | TGTGCCACCAGCAGAGATCGTCTGACCCAGTACTTC | medium-sized | TRBJ2-5 | TRBV15 | -
CASSEALLGDGELFF | TGTGCCAGCAGTGAAGCGCTTTTGGGAGACGGGGAGCTGTTTTTT | - | TRBJ2-2 | TRBV2 | -
CASSPDTTTYEQYF | TGTGCCAGCTCACCGGACACAACGACCTACGAGCAGTACTTC | - | TRBJ2-7 | TRBV18 | -
CASTSPYSNQPQHF | TGTGCCAGCACCTCACCGTATAGCAATCAGCCCCAGCATTTT | - | TRBJ1-5 | TRBV6-1 | -
CASRYDDRPGGQYF | TGTGCCAGCAGGTACGACGACAGGCCCGGCGGGCAGTACTTC | - | TRBJ2-7 | TRBV6-5 | -
CASSLAGQRNSPLHF | TGTGCCAGCAGCTTAGCCGGACAGAGGAATTCACCCCTCCACTTT | many | TRBJ1-6 | TRBV7-6 | -
CASSQDIYGDTEAFF | TGCGCCAGCAGCCAGGACATATACGGGGACACTGAAGCTTTCTTT | - | TRBJ1-1 | TRBV4-1 | -
CASSLTDTQYF | TGTGCCAGCAGCCTCACAGATACGCAGTATTTT | large | TRBJ2-3 | TRBV7-2 | -
CASSVPMGDQETQYF | TGTGCCAGCAGTGTACCCATGGGGGACCAAGAGACCCAGTACTTC | - | TRBJ2-5 | TRBV25-1 | -
CASSEYRADTQYF | TGTGCCAGCAGTGAATACAGGGCAGATACGCAGTATTTT | few | TRBJ2-3 | TRBV6-1 | -
CASSSAGGLFQETQYF | TGTGCCAGCAGTTCCGCAGGGGGCCTGTTTCAAGAGACCCAGTACTTC | few | TRBJ2-5 | TRBV6-5 | TRBD1
CSARETGPSPQHF | TGCAGTGCTAGGGAAACAGGGCCGTCGCCCCAGCATTTT | many | TRBJ1-5 | TRBV20-1 | -
CSASRTSGAYGQYF | TGCAGTGCTAGTAGAACTAGTGGGGCCTACGGGCAGTACTTC | few | TRBJ2-7 | TRBV20-1 | -
CSAGPHQAQETQYF | TGCAGTGCCGGTCCGCATCAGGCTCAGGAGACCCAGTACTTC | few | TRBJ2-5 | TRBV20-1 | -
CSAKRGVGGGELFF | TGCAGTGCTAAGCGCGGGGTAGGAGGCGGGGAGCTGTTTTTT | few | TRBJ2-2 | TRBV20-1 | -
CASSLARAAYEQYF | TGTGCCAGCAGCTTAGCGCGGGCCGCCTACGAGCAGTACTTC | - | TRBJ2-7 | TRBV7-9 | -
CSARDGTGRQPQHF | TGCAGTGCTAGAGACGGGACAGGGCGACAGCCCCAGCATTTT | medium-sized | TRBJ1-5 | TRBV20-1 | TRBD1
CSARVIAVVTQYF | TGCAGTGCTAGAGTCATAGCCGTTGTGACCCAGTACTTC | many | TRBJ2-5 | TRBV20-1 | -
CASSPSADEQFF | TGTGCCAGCAGCCCTAGCGCAGATGAGCAGTTCTTC | few | TRBJ2-1 | TRBV7-2 | -
CASSLGQAPAYEQYF | TGTGCCAGCAGCTTAGGGCAGGCCCCAGCCTACGAGCAGTACTTC | - | TRBJ2-7 | TRBV7-9 | -
CASSLDRVKDEQYF | TGTGCCAGCAGCTTAGACAGGGTGAAAGACGAGCAGTACTTC | few | TRBJ2-7 | TRBV7-8 | -
CSASRELPQETQYF | TGCAGTGCTAGCAGGGAGTTACCTCAAGAGACCCAGTACTTC | medium-sized | TRBJ2-5 | TRBV20-1 | -
CASRSSGNYGYTF | TGTGCCAGCAGATCCTCTGGGAACTATGGCTACACCTTC | few | TRBJ1-2 | TRBV6-1 | -
CSVDPGSGAEQYF | TGCAGCGTCGACCCGGGTTCAGGGGCCGAGCAGTACTTC | - | TRBJ2-7 | TRBV29-1 | -
CASSQDQGLNYGYTF | TGCGCCAGCAGCCAAGACCAGGGTTTGAACTATGGCTACACCTTC | - | TRBJ1-2 | TRBV4-1 | -
CASSQDRGPYGYTF | TGTGCCAGCAGCCAAGACAGGGGACCCTATGGCTACACCTTC | - | TRBJ1-2 | TRBV7-2 | TRBD1